Below, one T cell receptor (beta chain) is given with its context. Its antigen remains unidentified. This sample is drawn from a study of cytomegalovirus exposure and HLA in healthy donors. As for the study in general: The 110 or so validation repertoires used a platform that matched the one used for the roughly 650 first-cohort repertoires, as a later analysis reported.

TCRdb's table, derived via immunoSEQ multiplex PCR, lists solely in-frame clones and lacks some. The sample includes about 150,000 clones, around nine tenths of them seen just once. The study, taken as a whole, reports: Subsequent analysis of the 95 to 150 validation repertoires found a tendency for first-cohort TCR clusters to co-occur. A list of roughly 160 TCR beta chains associated with cytomegalovirus was given.

This clonotype originated in a woman younger than 35 in good health and CMV-seropositive. What was sequenced was PBMCs.

The CDR3 DNA reads TGTGCCTGGAGTCATCGGGCAGGGGACCTAGCGGGAGTTTCCTACGAGCAGTACTTC. Its translation is CAWSHRAGDLAGVSYEQYF. This chain links TRBV30 with TRBJ2-7; 10 bases line up with TRBD2. Germline V gene lookup returns CDR1 GTSNPN and CDR2 SVGIG (reference sequence). After removal of 2 bases from V and 1 base from J, the junction contained 17 bases not matched to a gene. The CDR3 spans 19 residues.